Only a few counts were recorded for the clone carrying this TCR beta chain. This record comes from a study of blood T cell repertoires in COVID-19. Profiled with immunoSEQ multiplex PCR; TCRdb holds only in-frame clones, not every one. Of 95,000 to 150,000 clones detected, roughly 75% appear once; the ten largest clones hold about a sixth. Source material: peripheral blood. This TCR came from a man aged 55-75 years with active or convalescent COVID-19.

In nucleotides, the CDR3 is TGTGCCAGCAGCTTGCCAGGGGGCGGGTATAATTCACCCCTCCACTTT. As protein: CASSLPGGGYNSPLHF. The chain recombines TRBV5-8 with TRBJ1-6; 8 bases are shared with TRBD1. The germline V gene has CDR1 SGHTS and CDR2 YDEGEE. V shed 1 base and J 4 bases; nucleotides not matched to a gene: 4. The CDR3 length is 16 residues.